This passage covers 22 T cell receptor beta chains from one sample sequenced in a study of CD8 T cells in ankylosing spondylitis. Using its own MiXCR run on the 5' RACE reads, TCRdb lists one record per CDR3 protein. The table lists hundreds of thousands of distinct CDR3 sequences, roughly 26% of them singletons, with 0.89% in the top ten. Broader study findings: It appeared that ankylosing spondylitis blood was characterized by a TCR beta motif of under ten highly homologous variants.

Antigens of these TCRs are unknown. The sample comprised blood, either unsorted or a sorted T cell fraction (not recorded which). These receptors all stem from a male donor with ankylosing spondylitis.

In its sample, this clonotype was seen many times. V and J are TRBV12-3 or TRBV12-4 and TRBJ1-4; D is unresolved. V was shortened by 6 bases and J by 3 bases, with 14 bases between the two germline ends. This CDR3 has 15 residues. Written as DNA, the CDR3 is TGTGCCAGCAGCTTTTCGGGGATTGCTAATGAAAAACTGTTTTTT. As protein: CASSFSGIANEKLFF.

The chain uses TRBV7-9 and TRBJ1-1, with a weak D call TRBD1 (6 bases). This CDR3 has 15 amino acids. The germline CDR1 and CDR2 sequences are SEHNR and FQNEAQ (reference sequence). Trimming shortened V by 4 bases and J by 2 bases, and 14 bases separated the two germline ends. The CDR3: CASSSPRQVNTEAFF. The CDR3 DNA reads as TGTGCCAGCAGCTCCCCGCGACAGGTTAACACTGAAGCTTTCTTT. The variable domain in full, with the rest retrieved from reference TRBV7-9 and TRBJ1-1, is DTGVSQNPRHKITKRGQNVTFRCDPISEHNRLYWYRQTLGQGPEFLTYFQNEAQLEKSRLLSDRFSAERPKGSFSTLEIQRTEQGDSAMYLCASSSPRQVNTEAFFGQGTRLTVV.

This sequence joins TRBV6-2 or TRBV6-3 and TRBJ1-4; tentatively, D is TRBD1 (5 bases). The CDR3 has 16 residues. Per the germline V gene, CDR1 is MNHEY and CDR2 is SVGEGT. V shed 7 bases and J shed 0 bases, with 15 bases lying between them. CDR3 amino acids: CASNGPATATNEKLFF. The CDR3 DNA follows: TGTGCCAGCAACGGGCCCGCGACAGCAACTAATGAAAAACTGTTTTTT.

The chain is built from TRBV6-1 and TRBJ1-1; a weak D match, TRBD1 (5 bases). CDR3 length: 16 residues. The V and J ends lost 6 bases and 1 base respectively, with 18 bases between them. CDR1 is MNHNS and CDR2 is SASEGT in the germline V gene. The CDR3 spells CASRSPGDLRNTEAFF. Here the CDR3 DNA reads TGTGCCAGCAGATCCCCGGGGGACCTGCGGAACACTGAAGCTTTCTTT.

The chain combines TRBV7-2 with TRBJ2-1; 9 bases are shared with TRBD2. Germline CDR1 is SGHTA and CDR2 is FQGNSA. The CDR3 is 15 residues long. V was clipped by 5 bases and J by 2 bases; unmatched bases: 4. The CDR3 sequence is CASSHSGRTYNEQFF. The CDR3, as DNA: TGTGCCAGCAGCCACAGCGGGAGGACCTACAATGAGCAGTTCTTC.

This chain connects TRBV20-1 to TRBJ2-1; a weak D match, TRBD1 (5 bases). Germline V CDR1 and CDR2: DFQATT, SNEGSKA (reference sequence). CDR3 length: 13 amino acids. Trimming shortened V by 0 bases and J by 4 bases, and 7 bases separated the two germline ends. CDR3 sequence reads: CSAREDKYNEQFF. The DNA of the CDR3 is TGCAGTGCTAGAGAGGACAAATACAATGAGCAGTTCTTC.

This clonotype was observed a few times. The rearrangement links TRBV30 to TRBJ1-5, with TRBD1 identical over 11 bases. Trimming at V came to 1 base and at J to 8 bases, leaving 4 bases not matched to a gene. The CDR3 consists of 14 residues. Germline CDR1 and CDR2: GTSNPN and SVGIG (reference sequence). CDR3 bases: TGTGCCTGGAGTGGGGACAGGGGGTTGAAGCCCCAGCATTTT. Protein: CAWSGDRGLKPQHF.

This chain links TRBV6-1 with TRBJ2-3; 10 bases are a match to TRBD1. The CDR3 totals 16 residues. The junction had 6 bases not matched to a gene; V was cut back by 6 bases and J by 0 bases. Germline assignment: CDR1 MNHNS and CDR2 SASEGT. CDR3 nucleotides: TGTGCCAGCAGCCGAGGGACAGGGGTTAGCACAGATACGCAGTATTTT. It specifies CASSRGTGVSTDTQYF.

This chain links TRBV12-3 or TRBV12-4 with TRBJ1-1, with D possibly being TRBD1 (5 bases). The CDR3 is made up of 14 amino acids. Trimming pared 7 bases from V and 11 bases from J, leaving 23 bases between. The CDR3 DNA is TGTGCCAGCAACGACCTGGGAGGGGATAAAGAGGCTTTCTTT. Protein product: CASNDLGGDKEAFF.

This chain links TRBV20-1 with TRBJ2-1; tentatively, D is TRBD1 (7 bases). Germline assignment: CDR1 DFQATT and CDR2 SNEGSKA (reference sequence). The CDR3 runs 14 residues. CDR3 in amino acids: CATEGAWGYNEQFF. CDR3 DNA: TGCGCCACGGAGGGGGCTTGGGGCTACAATGAGCAGTTCTTC.

The V and J genes are TRBV11-1 and TRBJ2-6, with D perhaps assigned TRBD1 or TRBD2 (5 bases each). Per germline, CDR1 SGHAT and CDR2 FQDESV (reference sequence). V was shortened by 4 bases and J by 4 bases, with 17 bases between the two germline ends. The CDR3 runs 17 residues. The CDR3 nucleotides are TGTGCCAGCAGCTACCCCCGTTGGGGACGCGGGGCCAACGTCCTGACTTTC. Translated, it gives CASSYPRWGRGANVLTF.

This clonotype was counted between two and nine times. The V and J genes are TRBV24-1 and TRBJ2-1; possible D gene TRBD2, 5 bases. V was pared by 4 bases and J by 2 bases, with 14 bases between. CDR3 size: 16 residues. The V gene's germline CDR1 is KGHDR and CDR2 SFDVKD. The CDR3 DNA sequence: TGTGCCACCAGTGACCTCATCGAGGGTACCTACAATGAGCAGTTCTTC. As protein: CATSDLIEGTYNEQFF.

This clonotype turned up a few times. The CDR3 coding sequence is TGTGCCAGCTCACCGGGACAGGGTCCTAGCTACACCTTC. Amino acids: CASSPGQGPSYTF. The V call is TRBV18, the J call TRBJ1-2, with 9 bases that match TRBD1. J was trimmed by 9 bases and V by 3 bases; bases with no gene match: 5. In germline, CDR1 is KGHSH, CDR2 LQKENI. The length of the CDR3 is 13 residues.

CDR3 in amino acids: CASSRIEKWTGNQETQYF. In DNA form, the CDR3 reads TGTGCCAGCAGCCGCATCGAGAAGTGGACAGGGAACCAAGAGACCCAGTACTTC. The rearrangement links TRBV14 to TRBJ2-5; TRBD1 matches at 8 bases. The ends lost 4 bases at V and 0 bases at J; junction bases unmatched: 13. The germline V gene encodes CDR1 SGHDN and CDR2 FVKESK. CDR3 length: 18 amino acids.

The V and J genes are TRBV5-1 and TRBJ1-4; 7 positions match TRBD1. The V gene's germline CDR1 is SGHRS and CDR2 YFSETQ. The CDR3 totals 15 residues. Trimming removed 5 bases from V and 3 bases from J; junction bases left unmatched: 7. The CDR3 nucleotides are TGCGCCAGCAGACCCACCGGGACAGCTAATGAAAAACTGTTTTTT. Its translation is CASRPTGTANEKLFF.

The chain recombines TRBV20-1 with TRBJ2-1; TRBD2 aligns across 9 bases. Germline-derived CDR1 and CDR2 are DFQATT and SNEGSKA (reference sequence). Losses at the gene ends were 0 bases for V and 7 bases for J; bases not matched to a gene: 7. The length of the CDR3 is 15 residues. CDR3 nucleotides: TGCAGTGCTAGAGATAGTGCGGGAGGGAGGAATGAGCAGTTCTTC. Translation: CSARDSAGGRNEQFF.

This clonotype was observed a handful of times. The chain recombines TRBV29-1 with TRBJ1-1, with D possibly matching TRBD1 (5 bases). There are 11 residues in the CDR3. V lost 5 bases and J lost 5, with 9 bases in between. CDR1 is SQVTM, CDR2 ANQGSEA, per germline. This chain's CDR3 is CSVYRRTEAFF. The DNA for the CDR3 is TGCAGCGTTTACAGGAGGACTGAAGCTTTCTTT.

Only a few counts were recorded for this clonotype. This chain uses TRBV20-1 with TRBJ2-6; TRBD2 might be the D (5 bases). The CDR3 is made up of 15 amino acids. V lost 1 base and J 2 bases, leaving 9 bases between the germline ends. Germline CDR1 reads DFQATT; CDR2 reads SNEGSKA (reference sequence). CDR3 residues: CSARVTGTGANVLTF. The DNA of the CDR3 is TGCAGTGCTAGAGTAACGGGGACTGGGGCCAACGTCCTGACTTTC.

The chain links TRBV5-1 to TRBJ2-7; D gene uncertain. The CDR3 extends over 14 amino acids. The V end was cut by 4 bases, the J end by 0 bases, with 11 bases between. Germline loops: CDR1 SGHRS, CDR2 YFSETQ. The CDR3 here is CASSRPASSYEQYF. The CDR3 nucleotides are TGCGCCAGCAGCCGGCCTGCGAGCTCCTACGAGCAGTACTTC.

The V gene is TRBV5-6, the J gene TRBJ2-7, with 9 nucleotides matching TRBD2. The J segment lost 4 bases and the V segment lost 2 bases, leaving 7 bases of the junction unmatched. Germline V gene sequence: CDR1 SGHDT, CDR2 YYEEEE. This CDR3 comprises 15 residues. The CDR3 nucleotides read TGTGCCAGCAGCTTCGTAAGCGGGAGGTCGTACGAGCAGTACGTC. It is translated as CASSFVSGRSYEQYV.

The chain links TRBV20-1 to TRBJ2-5; 7 bases are shared with TRBD1. The germline CDR1 and CDR2 sequences are DFQATT and SNEGSKA (reference sequence). V trimming: 6 bases; J trimming: 5 bases; junction bases outside the gene matches: 12. CDR3 length equals 14 residues. The CDR3 is CSARRTGPRETQYF. CDR3 sequence (DNA): TGCAGTGCCCGTCGGACAGGTCCTAGGGAGACCCAGTACTTC.

The CDR3 protein is CASSFLPGREAADEQFF. The DNA of the CDR3 is TGTGCCAGCAGTTTCCTCCCCGGGCGGGAGGCTGCAGATGAGCAGTTCTTC. J is TRBJ2-1 and V is TRBV6-5, with TRBD2 identical over 8 bases. Germline trimming cut 4 bases from V and 8 bases from J; bases unmatched to any gene: 16. Germline CDR1 MNHEY, CDR2 SVGAGI. The CDR3 is 17 amino acids.